These 11 T cell receptor beta chains came from one sample sequenced in a study of T cells in Graves' hyperthyroidism and ophthalmopathy. Amplification of TCR beta CDR3 regions used RNA as the template. During a first-round RT-PCR of the TCR CDR3, the HTBI primer set was used. One entry per CDR3 protein results from TCRdb running MiXCR on the multiplex PCR reads. Of about 360,000 distinct CDR3 sequences in the sample, about 13% were seen once. The material sequenced was blood. Receptors were obtained from a woman between 18 and 29 years old with Graves' hyperthyroidism.

This clonotype was seen repeatedly, ten times or more. The chain carries TRBV28 and TRBJ2-7; D might be TRBD2 (6 bases). V lost 5 bases and J 2 bases, leaving 13 bases between the germline ends. This CDR3 has 14 amino acids. In germline, CDR1 is MDHEN, CDR2 SYDVKM. In DNA, the CDR3 is TGTGCCAGCAGTGCCGGGACTCGTACCTACGAGCAGTACTTC. Protein product: CASSAGTRTYEQYF.

Ten or more counts support this clonotype. The chain joins TRBV28 to TRBJ2-7; D not resolved. Deletions cut 0 bases from V and 2 bases from J, with 8 bases between. The CDR3 sequence is 14 residues long. Per the germline V gene, CDR1 is MDHEN and CDR2 is SYDVKM. CDR3 sequence (DNA): TGTGCCAGCAGTTTATGGCAAGAAACCTACGAGCAGTACTTC. Encoded protein: CASSLWQETYEQYF.

The V call is TRBV5-6, the J call TRBJ1-1; unclear D gene. The CDR3 spans 12 residues. Germline V gives CDR1 SGHDT, CDR2 YYEEEE. V was shortened by 3 bases and J by 11 bases, with 14 bases between the two germline ends. The CDR3 DNA reads TGTGCCAGCAGCTCCCGCTGGACGTATGCTTTCTTT. It codes for CASSSRWTYAFF.

This clonotype was detected many times. The chain carries TRBV6-2 or TRBV6-3 and TRBJ1-3, with a possible D match to TRBD1 (6 bases). CDR3 length: 16 amino acids. Germline V gives CDR1 MNHEY, CDR2 SVGEGT. V was shortened by 2 bases and J by 2 bases, with 13 bases between the two germline ends. The CDR3 DNA follows: TGTGCCAGCAGTTACACGCCCCGGGGGCCTGGAAACACCATATATTTT. This sequence encodes CASSYTPRGPGNTIYF.

This clonotype was observed a few times. The chain recombines TRBV4-1 with TRBJ1-5, with a weak D call TRBD1 (5 bases). Germline V gives CDR1 MGHRA, CDR2 YSYEKL. This CDR3 region has 16 residues. Trimming left V 0 bases short and J 3 bases short, with 12 bases between. The DNA for the CDR3 is TGCGCCAGCAGCCAAGAGGGGGGGAGGAACAATCAGCCCCAGCATTTT. It specifies CASSQEGGRNNQPQHF.

This clonotype was counted ten times or more. The V gene is TRBV29-1, the J gene TRBJ2-1, with no clear D. V lost 5 bases to trimming and J lost 6 bases, with 14 bases between them. CDR1 and CDR2 (germline): SQVTM, ANQGSEA. The CDR3 is 13 residues long. CDR3 sequence (DNA): TGCAGCGTTCCCGGGCAGGTTATCAATGAGCAGTTCTTC. Translating it yields CSVPGQVINEQFF.

This clonotype appeared a few times. This chain links TRBV25-1 with TRBJ2-1, with unresolved D. The ends were cut back, 3 bases at V and 3 bases at J, with 15 bases in the middle. The germline V gene has CDR1 MGHDK and CDR2 SYGVNS. This CDR3 has 16 amino acids. The CDR3 sequence: CASSDQLPRLYNEQFF. The DNA of the CDR3 is TGTGCCAGCAGTGACCAACTACCGAGGCTCTACAATGAGCAGTTCTTC.

Ten or more counts support this clonotype. This rearrangement joins TRBV4-3 to TRBJ2-7; no clear D. Germline V gene lookup returns CDR1 LGHNA and CDR2 YSLEER. V lost 2 bases to trimming and J lost 3 bases, with 17 bases between them. The CDR3 contains 16 residues. CDR3 protein: CASSQIRSSLFYEQYF. CDR3 sequence (DNA): TGCGCCAGCAGCCAAATCCGGAGTTCACTATTCTACGAGCAGTACTTC.

The sample holds a few counts of this clonotype. The chain joins TRBV18 to TRBJ2-5; 8 nucleotides agree with TRBD1. Germline-derived CDR1 and CDR2 are KGHSH and LQKENI. Trimming at V came to 2 bases and at J to 5 bases, leaving 4 bases not matched to a gene. The CDR3 contains 14 residues. The CDR3 DNA sequence: TGTGCCAGCTCACCAGGACAGGGTACCGAGACCCAGTACTTC. The encoded protein is CASSPGQGTETQYF. Filled out from reference TRBV18 and TRBJ2-5, the complete variable domain reads NAGVMQNPRHLVRRRGQEARLRCSPMKGHSHVYWYRQLPEEGLKFMVYLQKENIIDESGMPKERFSAEFPKEGPSILRIQQVVRGDSAAYFCASSPGQGTETQYFGPGTRLLVL.

This clonotype has just a few counts. The CDR3 bases are TGTGCCAGCTCCCGTGCAGTGACTGGATCTGGGGCCAACGTCCTGACTTTC. Translated, it gives CASSRAVTGSGANVLTF. The chain links TRBV18 to TRBJ2-6, with D hard to call. CDR1 is KGHSH, CDR2 LQKENI, per germline. The CDR3 length is 17 residues. Trimming pared 6 bases from V and 1 base from J, leaving 16 bases between.

This clonotype was recorded at least ten times. The V call is TRBV10-3, the J call TRBJ2-3; 7 positions agree with TRBD2. This CDR3 comprises 15 residues. Germline lookup yields CDR1 ENHRY and CDR2 SYGVKD. With V trimmed by 2 bases and J by 0 bases, 2 bases remained unmatched. Here the CDR3 DNA reads TGTGCCATCAGTGAGCCTAGCGGCAGCACAGATACGCAGTATTTT. Amino acids: CAISEPSGSTDTQYF.